These 8 T cell receptor beta chains share one sample of origin, sequenced in a study of T cell responses to AZD1222 COVID-19 vaccine. Method: immunoSEQ multiplex PCR; TCRdb's copy keeps in-frame clones and lacks some. The sample lists about 100,000 clones; approximately 88% were seen once. The material was peripheral blood, obtained on day 0 of AZD1222 vaccination. All receptors derive from an adult in good health.

The chain joins TRBV6-1 to TRBJ2-5; 7 bases align to TRBD1. Germline values: CDR1 MNHNS, CDR2 SASEGT. With 1 base clipped from V and 3 bases from J, the junction kept 2 bases outside the gene matches. The CDR3 consists of 14 residues. CDR3 protein: CASSEGGTEETQYF. For the CDR3, the DNA is TGTGCCAGCAGTGAAGGGGGGACAGAAGAGACCCAGTACTTC.

The chain carries TRBV6-5 and TRBJ1-4; D gene uncertain. The CDR3 contains 14 residues. Looked up from germline, CDR1 is MNHEY and CDR2 is SVGAGI. Between the trimmed V and J ends, which lost 2 bases and 5 bases, there was a span of 9 bases. This CDR3 reads CASSYNSPNEKLFF. The CDR3 coding sequence is TGTGCCAGCAGTTACAACAGCCCCAATGAAAAACTGTTTTTT.

The count of this clone is one. The rearrangement uses TRBV5-1 and TRBJ2-3, with D maybe TRBD2 (6 bases). Germline lookup yields CDR1 SGHRS and CDR2 YFSETQ. This CDR3 region has 16 residues. Deletions cut 6 bases from V and 0 bases from J, with 17 bases between. DNA of the CDR3: TGCGCCAGCACCCTTAATTTCGGGGGTAGCACAGATACGCAGTATTTT. Protein: CASTLNFGGSTDTQYF.

Points on this clone: Other nucleotide sequences in the sample specify the same CDR3. The chain joins TRBV5-4 to TRBJ2-3; D not certain. This CDR3 contains 13 residues. V was clipped by 0 bases and J by 3 bases, with 5 bases between them. The V gene's germline CDR1 is SGHNT and CDR2 YYREEE (reference sequence). This CDR3 reads CASSLGGTDTQYF. CDR3 DNA sequence: TGTGCCAGCAGCTTGGGGGGTACAGATACGCAGTATTTT.

The rearrangement joins TRBV10-3 to TRBJ2-5; 14 bases map to TRBD2. V shed 2 bases, J shed 4 bases, and the junction held 0 bases outside the gene matches. The CDR3 is made up of 15 amino acids. Germline CDR1 ENHRY, CDR2 SYGVKD. CDR3 coding DNA: TGTGCCATCAGTGAGGGACTAGCGGGAGGAGAGACCCAGTACTTC. As protein: CAISEGLAGGETQYF.

J is TRBJ1-1 and V is TRBV6-1; no firm D call. This CDR3 is 13 amino acids long. V was pared by 5 bases and J by 5 bases, with 12 bases between. Germline CDR1 is MNHNS and CDR2 is SASEGT. In DNA, the CDR3 is TGTGCCAGCAGTTCGTATAGTGGGACTGAAGCTTTCTTT. Translating gives CASSSYSGTEAFF.

The rearrangement links TRBV5-1 to TRBJ2-5, with 8 nucleotides matching TRBD1. This CDR3 contains 15 residues. Germline V gene lookup returns CDR1 SGHRS and CDR2 YFSETQ. The ends lost 6 bases at V and 1 base at J; junction bases unmatched: 8. The DNA for the CDR3 is TGCGCCAGCACCAGGACAGGGTGGGGCCAAGAGACCCAGTACTTC. It yields the protein CASTRTGWGQETQYF.

CDR3 nucleotide sequence: TGTGCCAGCAGCTCTTGGTACGTTCCCTACGAGCAGTACTTC. It translates to CASSSWYVPYEQYF. The V and J genes are TRBV11-2 and TRBJ2-7; D unclear. CDR1 and CDR2 from the germline V gene are SGHAT and FQNNGV. CDR3 length: 14 residues. V shed 4 bases and J shed 2 bases, with 12 bases lying between them.